Each of the 8 T cell receptor beta chains below was sequenced from the same sample in a study of blood T cell repertoires in COVID-19. TCRdb's copy holds only in-frame clones and misses some; the assay was immunoSEQ multiplex PCR. The sample includes fewer than 80,000 clones, 80% seen only once; the top ten take roughly 9.7%. Sequencing used peripheral blood. The source of these receptors is a human donor in a cohort sampled during active COVID-19.

Here the CDR3 reads CASSLQSGQRNYGYTF. The CDR3 region has the DNA TGTGCCAGCAGCTTACAATCGGGACAGAGAAACTATGGCTACACCTTC. This sequence joins TRBV7-2 and TRBJ1-2; TRBD1 matches at 7 bases. In germline, CDR1 is SGHTA, CDR2 FQGNSA. J gave up 2 bases and V 2 bases, and 8 bases lay outside the gene matches. CDR3 length: 16 residues.

The chain joins TRBV7-3 to TRBJ2-7; no definite D call. CDR3 length equals 14 residues. Trimming left V 0 bases short and J 2 bases short, with 8 bases between. CDR1 and CDR2 from the germline V gene are SGHTA and FQGTGA. The CDR3 DNA reads as TGTGCCAGCAGCTTAACTGAGAGCCCCTACGAGCAGTACTTC. Translated, it gives CASSLTESPYEQYF.

The V gene is TRBV3-1 (or the pseudogene TRBV3-2), the J gene TRBJ1-1; D might be TRBD1 (6 bases). CDR1 is LGHDT and CDR2 is YNNKEL in the germline V gene (reference sequence). This CDR3 is 14 amino acids long. Trimming removed 6 bases at V and 5 bases at J, with 16 bases between. The CDR3 spells CASRSGGRATEAFF. CDR3 nucleotides: TGTGCCAGCAGATCCGGGGGGCGGGCGACTGAAGCTTTCTTT.

The chain couples TRBV18 to TRBJ1-2; possibly TRBD1 for D (5 bases). The CDR3 is 13 amino acids. The V gene's germline CDR1 is KGHSH and CDR2 LQKENI. The V end lost 5 bases, the J end lost 7 bases, and 14 bases lay between the germline ends. DNA of the CDR3: TGTGCCAGCTCAGACCAGGGATCTCTTGGCTACACCTTC. This codes for CASSDQGSLGYTF.

CDR3 loop: CAITSPSGSGGANVLTF. CDR3 nucleotides: TGTGCCATCACCTCGCCTAGCGGGAGCGGTGGGGCCAACGTCCTGACTTTC. This sequence joins TRBV10-3 and TRBJ2-6; 10 bases are shared with TRBD2. With V trimmed by 7 bases and J by 3 bases, 9 bases remained unmatched. Germline assignment: CDR1 ENHRY and CDR2 SYGVKD. The CDR3 covers 17 residues.

The chain has TRBV30 and TRBJ1-3; D ambiguous. Trimming removed 0 bases from V and 0 bases from J, with 12 bases in between. Germline CDR1 reads GTSNPN; CDR2 reads SVGIG (reference sequence). The CDR3 has 16 residues. In DNA form, the CDR3 reads TGTGCCTGGAGTGTAACGCGGGGAAGCTCTGGAAACACCATATATTTT. Translated, it gives CAWSVTRGSSGNTIYF.

A remark on this clone: At one of its ends the junction is not consistent with the germline gene, which may arise from a read error. Other DNA sequences in the sample encode the same CDR3. This chain connects TRBV28 to TRBJ2-7; 8 nucleotides agree with TRBD1. Germline V gives CDR1 MDHEN, CDR2 SYDVKM. The CDR3 runs 13 residues. CDR3: CASSDRGTYEQYF. The CDR3 DNA reads TGTGCCAGCAGCGACAGGGGAACCTACGAGCAGTACTTT.

This clone has more than one count but fewer than ten. This sequence joins TRBV7-2 and TRBJ1-1; D call uncertain. The CDR3 covers 14 residues. Between the trimmed V and J ends, which lost 1 base and 2 bases, there was a span of 8 bases. Germline V gene data show CDR1 as SGHTA and CDR2 as FQGNSA. DNA of the CDR3: TGTGCCAGCAGCTTAGGTCGAGGTAACACTGAAGCTTTCTTT. Protein sequence: CASSLGRGNTEAFF.